This T cell receptor (beta chain) was captured by sequencing in a study of a mutant IDH1 vaccine in newly diagnosed glioma. The wider study: Vaccination was launched 4-6 weeks after radiotherapy alone, or with temozolomide cycles.

The repertoire was sequenced with immunoSEQ multiplex PCR; TCRdb's copy has only in-frame clones and lacks some. Among tens of thousands of clones, about 91% were seen once, and the ten largest hold roughly 2.3%. CDR3 length: 11 amino acids. Between the trimmed V and J ends, which lost 3 bases and 4 bases, there was a span of 4 bases. Germline V CDR1 and CDR2: LNHDA, SQIVND (reference sequence). This clone was seen more than once but under ten times. Its antigen is unknown. Time point given: week 11, during vaccination. In every dose of vaccine, 300 ug of mutant IDH1 20-mer peptide was given alongside topical imiquimod.

The TCR originated in a man in his fifties with glioma. This chain links TRBV19 with TRBJ2-7, with D uncertain. Sequenced here: PBMCs, sampled from a glioma patient whose treatment included an IDH1 peptide vaccine. The CDR3 coding sequence is TGTGCCAGTAGTATGGGTTACGAGCAGTACTTC. Its protein is CASSMGYEQYF.